Listed below are T cell receptor beta chains from one sample, sequenced in a study of T cell changes during pregnancy in multiple sclerosis. Method: immunoSEQ multiplex PCR; TCRdb's copy keeps in-frame clones and lacks some. The sample shows tens of thousands of clones, around 90% of them seen only once. This specimen was peripheral blood, taken in the second trimester of pregnancy. The origin of the receptors is a female donor in good health, enrolled as a control in a pregnancy study. Both conserved end residues are part of each CDR3. D genes are given only for firm matches. Clone size appears in some rows only: once, few, many, or a class for an expanded clone.

v_call	d_call	clone_size	j_call	cdr3_aa	cdr3_nt
TRBV4-2	TRBD1	NA	TRBJ2-2	CASSPGTGGSTGMTGELFF	TGTGCCAGCAGCCCGGGGACAGGGGGGAGCACCGGGATGACCGGGGAGCTGTTTTTT
TRBV7-6	TRBD1	NA	TRBJ1-1	CASRSLQGEENMNTEAFF	TGTGCCAGCAGGTCCTTACAGGGGGAAGAGAACATGAACACTGAAGCTTTCTTT
TRBV16	NA	NA	TRBJ2-7	CASSQSGVGYEQYF	TGTGCCAGCAGCCAATCCGGGGTGGGGTACGAGCAGTACTTC
TRBV9	NA	NA	TRBJ2-6	CASSPRAINSGANVLTF	TGTGCCAGCAGCCCCAGGGCGATAAACTCTGGGGCCAACGTCCTGACTTTC
TRBV11-2	NA	NA	TRBJ1-1	CASSFLIRGGTEAFF	TGTGCCAGCAGCTTCCTGATTAGGGGGGGCACTGAAGCTTTCTTT
TRBV7-2	NA	once	TRBJ2-7	CASSPSGYEQYF	TGTGCCAGCAGCCCCTCGGGGTACGAGCAGTACTTC
TRBV7-9	TRBD1	NA	TRBJ1-1	CASRTGDTMNTEAFF	TGTGCCAGCAGAACAGGGGATACCATGAACACTGAAGCTTTCTTT
TRBV7-2	TRBD1	NA	TRBJ1-1	CASSATGGSTEAFF	TGTGCCAGCAGCGCGACAGGGGGCTCCACTGAAGCTTTCTTT
TRBV16	TRBD1	NA	TRBJ1-6	CASSQRPNRGRSPLHF	TGTGCCAGCAGCCAACGTCCTAACAGGGGACGATCACCCCTCCACTTT
TRBV7-9	NA	NA	TRBJ1-2	CASSLDGGPNYGYTF	TGTGCCAGCAGCTTAGATGGGGGCCCTAACTATGGCTACACCTTC
TRBV6-5	NA	NA	TRBJ2-6	CASRGRHSGANVLTF	TGTGCCAGCAGGGGGCGGCACTCTGGGGCCAACGTCCTGACTTTC
TRBV5-6	NA	NA	TRBJ1-2	CASSLSRLNYGYTF	TGTGCCAGCAGCTTGTCCAGATTAAACTATGGCTACACCTTC
TRBV2	TRBD1	NA	TRBJ1-2	CASSEVDRVYGYTF	TGTGCCAGCAGTGAAGTCGACAGGGTTTATGGCTACACCTTC
TRBV25-1	NA	NA	TRBJ1-4	CASSDPGTADEKLFF	TGTGCCAGCAGTGATCCCGGGACTGCGGATGAAAAACTGTTTTTT
TRBV10-3	TRBD1	NA	TRBJ2-7	CAISEPGTGQSYEQYF	TGTGCCATCAGTGAACCCGGGACAGGTCAGTCCTACGAGCAGTACTTC
TRBV9	NA	NA	TRBJ2-2	CASSAVSDAGELFF	TGTGCCAGCAGCGCGGTAAGCGACGCCGGGGAGCTGTTTTTT
TRBV5-1	TRBD2	NA	TRBJ2-7	CASMGLAGTNAGEQYF	TGCGCCAGCATGGGACTAGCGGGAACTAACGCGGGGGAGCAGTACTTC
TRBV30	TRBD1	NA	TRBJ1-1	CAWSDRGTEAFF	TGTGCCTGGAGTGACAGGGGCACTGAAGCTTTCTTT
TRBV7-6	NA	NA	TRBJ1-5	CASSPTGLGNQPQHF	TGTGCCAGCAGCCCTACAGGGCTTGGCAATCAGCCCCAGCATTTT
TRBV27	NA	NA	TRBJ2-5	CASSFIRQGSRETQYF	TGTGCCAGCAGTTTCATTCGGCAGGGGTCGAGGGAGACCCAGTACTTC
TRBV12-5	TRBD1	NA	TRBJ1-1	CASGLGGQHSEAFF	TGTGCTAGTGGTTTGGGGGGACAGCACAGTGAAGCTTTCTTT
TRBV5-6	NA	NA	TRBJ2-5	CASSSQETQYF	TGTGCCAGCAGCTCACAAGAGACCCAGTACTTC
TRBV2	NA	NA	TRBJ1-1	CASSVWGVNTEAFF	TGTGCCAGCAGTGTATGGGGGGTGAACACTGAAGCTTTCTTT
TRBV5-5	TRBD1	NA	TRBJ2-7	CASSLPGQLNEQYF	TGTGCCAGCAGCTTGCCGGGACAGCTCAACGAGCAGTACTTC
TRBV5-6	TRBD1	once	TRBJ1-2	CASSPGTGSFYYGYTF	TGTGCCAGCAGTCCCGGGACAGGATCATTTTACTATGGCTACACCTTC
TRBV5-1	NA	NA	TRBJ1-1	CASRSFMNTEAFF	TGCGCCAGCAGATCATTCATGAACACTGAAGCTTTCTTT
TRBV7-2	NA	NA	TRBJ1-5	CASSLGRNNQPQHF	TGTGCCAGCAGCTTAGGGCGGAACAATCAGCCCCAGCATTTT
TRBV4-3	NA	NA	TRBJ1-2	CASSQDSGLANYGYTF	TGCGCCAGCAGCCAAGATTCAGGGCTAGCTAACTATGGCTACACCTTC